This T cell receptor beta chain appears in the sequencing data of a study of OX40 agonist ivuxolimab in advanced cancers. Study information: All patients had ivuxolimab intravenously every 2 weeks at 0.01 to 10 mg/kg. Participants could have had prior anti-PD-1, anti-PD-L1 or anti-CTLA-4 therapy, and approximately 37% had some.

Notes on the study in general: Within 6 weeks, CD4+ and CD8+ blood T cells expanded clonally at 0.1 to 3.0 mg/kg.

As concerns this clone: What it binds is not known.

The assay was immunoSEQ multiplex PCR, and TCRdb's table has in-frame clones only and misses some. The sample lists approximately 50,000 clones, around 81% occurring once. Trimming pared 2 bases from V and 7 bases from J, leaving 12 bases between. Germline V CDR1 and CDR2: MNHEY, SVGAGI. The CDR3 is 15 amino acids. Patients with autoimmune history or systemic immunosuppression were excluded. V gene TRBV6-5 combines with J gene TRBJ1-6, with D unresolved. Sequenced here: CD4+ or CD8+ T cells sorted from blood, sampled in a trial of the OX40 agonist ivuxolimab. The source is an adult with an advanced solid tumor such as melanoma, head and neck, liver or kidney cancer. CDR3 nucleotide sequence: TGTGCCAGCAGTTACCTCCGGCAGAACAATTCACCCCTCCACTTT. Its protein is CASSYLRQNNSPLHF.